These 20 T cell receptor beta chains share one sample of origin, sequenced in a study of T cells in Graves' hyperthyroidism and ophthalmopathy. Amplification of TCR beta CDR3 regions used RNA as the template. The HTBI set primed first-round TCR CDR3 RT-PCR. TCRdb analysed the multiplex PCR reads with MiXCR anew, one entry per CDR3 protein. The data hold some 580,000 distinct CDR3 sequences, with more than 15% observed a single time. Source material: blood. The receptors stem from a woman aged 40 to 50 with Graves' ophthalmopathy.

This clonotype turned up a few times. The chain joins TRBV10-3 to TRBJ1-6; D is possibly TRBD1 (5 bases). Deletions cut 3 bases from V and 5 bases from J, with 11 bases between. Germline V gives CDR1 ENHRY, CDR2 SYGVKD. CDR3 length: 15 residues. DNA of the CDR3: TGTGCCATCAGTGAAACCACAGGTCATAATTCACCCCTCCACTTT. Translation: CAISETTGHNSPLHF.

This clonotype has just a few counts. The chain carries TRBV11-2 and TRBJ1-4, with D possibly being TRBD1 (5 bases). V was clipped by 1 base and J by 7 bases, with 10 bases between them. Germline V gene sequence: CDR1 SGHAT, CDR2 FQNNGV. This CDR3 is built from 14 residues. CDR3 region: CASSLGGLGEKLFF. CDR3 DNA: TGTGCCAGCAGCTTAGGGGGCTTGGGTGAAAAACTGTTTTTT.

The table lists this clonotype with many counts. The chain's CDR3 is CASTPSGSETQYF. The CDR3, as DNA: TGTGCCAGCACCCCGAGCGGGAGTGAGACCCAGTACTTC. The gene calls are TRBV6-2 or TRBV6-3 and TRBJ2-5; 8 bases align to TRBD2. Per germline, CDR1 MNHEY and CDR2 SVGEGT. The CDR3 is 13 amino acids. V lost 7 bases and J lost 5; bases outside the gene matches: 6.

This clonotype was recorded at least ten times. This CDR3 reads CSARSVGGQSNEQFF. The CDR3, as DNA: TGCAGTGCTAGATCAGTCGGGGGGCAGTCGAATGAGCAGTTCTTC. The chain links TRBV20-1 to TRBJ2-1, with TRBD2 as a possible D gene (7 bases). The CDR3 sequence is 15 residues long. Germline-derived CDR1 and CDR2 are DFQATT and SNEGSKA (reference sequence). Trimming took off 2 bases at V and 7 bases at J, with 18 bases between the two ends.

This clonotype was seen repeatedly, ten times or more. The V gene is TRBV27, the J gene TRBJ2-1, with 8 bases aligning to TRBD2. CDR1 and CDR2 (germline): MNHEY, SMNVEV (reference sequence). Trimming cost V 1 base and J 0 bases; bases outside gene matches: 5. The CDR3 extends over 17 amino acids. The chain's CDR3 is CASSLWTSRSSYNEQFF. The CDR3 DNA sequence: TGTGCCAGCAGTTTATGGACTAGCCGAAGCTCCTACAATGAGCAGTTCTTC.

The rearrangement links TRBV9 to TRBJ2-2; 8 nucleotides match TRBD2. The CDR3 contains 17 residues. V was clipped by 4 bases and J by 3 bases; unmatched bases: 11. CDR1 and CDR2 from the germline V gene are SGDLS and YYNGEE. The CDR3 nucleotides read TGTGCCAGCAGCCCCCGATTAGGGACTAGTGACACCGGGGAGCTGTTTTTT. Residues: CASSPRLGTSDTGELFF.

This clonotype occurred many times. This chain links TRBV30 with TRBJ1-2; D unresolved. CDR1 is GTSNPN and CDR2 is SVGIG in the germline V gene (reference sequence). The CDR3 has 13 residues. Trimming took off 3 bases at V and 4 bases at J, with 12 bases between the two ends. The CDR3, as DNA: TGTGCCTGGAGAAGGGCCCCTACCTATGGCTACACCTTC. Amino acid sequence: CAWRRAPTYGYTF.

In its sample, this clonotype was seen a few times. This chain uses TRBV20-1 with TRBJ2-5; D call uncertain. This CDR3 contains 12 residues. V shed 6 bases and J shed 4 bases, with 12 bases lying between them. Per germline, CDR1 DFQATT and CDR2 SNEGSKA (reference sequence). CDR3 region: CSAPLTGETQYF. In DNA, the CDR3 is TGCAGTGCACCACTTACCGGAGAGACCCAGTACTTC.

J is TRBJ2-2 and V is TRBV7-3; weak D call: TRBD2 (5 bases). V was shortened by 5 bases and J by 6 bases, with 22 bases between the two germline ends. The germline V gene has CDR1 SGHTA and CDR2 FQGTGA. The CDR3 length is 17 residues. The CDR3 spells CASSQKRRQRVPGELFF. As DNA, the CDR3 is TGTGCCAGCAGCCAGAAACGGAGGCAGCGCGTTCCCGGGGAGCTGTTTTTT.

This clonotype has a count of ten or more. The chain joins TRBV18 to TRBJ2-3; possible D gene TRBD2, 6 bases. V shed 3 bases and J shed 0 bases, with 10 bases lying between them. This CDR3 region has 15 residues. CDR1 and CDR2 from the germline V gene are KGHSH and LQKENI. CDR3 coding DNA: TGTGCCAGCTCACCCGGGACTTCTAGCACAGATACGCAGTATTTT. It translates to CASSPGTSSTDTQYF.

This clonotype appeared many times. CDR3 sequence reads: CASSLGQGARAEAFF. The DNA of the CDR3 is TGTGCCAGCAGCCTTGGACAGGGGGCACGGGCTGAAGCTTTCTTT. The V and J genes are TRBV6-2 or TRBV6-3 and TRBJ1-1; 11 bases line up with TRBD1. Germline CDR1 and CDR2: MNHEY and SVGEGT. V shed 6 bases, J shed 6 bases, and the junction held 9 bases outside the gene matches. This CDR3 has 15 residues.

This chain connects TRBV14 to TRBJ2-3; no firm D call. The length of the CDR3 is 14 residues. The V gene's germline CDR1 is SGHDN and CDR2 FVKESK. V lost 1 base and J 1 base, leaving 6 bases between the germline ends. The CDR3 coding sequence is TGTGCCAGCAGCCAAGGGGTAGGCACAGATACGCAGTATTTT. It encodes CASSQGVGTDTQYF.

This clonotype was seen ten or more times. The chain links TRBV7-2 to TRBJ2-1; D may be TRBD2 (6 bases). The CDR3 runs to 14 residues. The V end was cut by 8 bases, the J end by 4 bases, with 15 bases between. Germline V gives CDR1 SGHTA, CDR2 FQGNSA. The CDR3: CASRRLANYNEQFF. In DNA form, the CDR3 reads TGTGCCAGCCGTCGCCTAGCGAATTACAATGAGCAGTTCTTC.

The CDR3 region is CASHPGQTYEQYF. The CDR3 DNA is TGTGCCAGCCATCCGGGACAGACCTACGAGCAGTACTTC. The rearrangement uses TRBV2 and TRBJ2-7; 7 nucleotides line up with TRBD1. Per the germline V gene, CDR1 is SNHLY and CDR2 is FYNNEI. CDR3 length: 13 residues. Losses at the gene ends were 8 bases for V and 2 bases for J; bases not matched to a gene: 6.

CDR3 protein: CASRNRGVFNEKLFF. The CDR3 DNA reads TGCGCCAGCAGGAACAGGGGGGTGTTTAATGAAAAACTGTTTTTT. This chain joins TRBV4-1 and TRBJ1-4, with 8 positions matching TRBD1. V lost 6 bases, J lost 4 bases, and 7 bases stayed unmatched. The germline CDR1 and CDR2 sequences are MGHRA and YSYEKL. There are 15 residues in the CDR3.

The chain couples TRBV7-3 to TRBJ2-1, with 10 bases that match TRBD2. CDR3 length equals 15 residues. V shed 0 bases and J 8 bases; nucleotides not matched to a gene: 4. Germline V lookup: CDR1 SGHTA, CDR2 FQGTGA. This CDR3 reads CASSLTSGGHYEQFF. CDR3 nucleotides: TGTGCCAGCAGCTTAACTAGCGGGGGGCACTATGAGCAGTTCTTC.

This clonotype was seen only a few times. The chain joins TRBV4-2 to TRBJ1-3, with unresolved D. Per germline, CDR1 LGHNA and CDR2 YNFKEQ. The CDR3 runs 17 residues. The V end was cut by 4 bases, the J end by 0 bases, with 16 bases between. DNA of the CDR3: TGTGCCAGCAGCCGACGCGCCTTGGGAGACTCTGGAAACACCATATATTTT. Protein product: CASSRRALGDSGNTIYF.

In its sample, this clonotype was seen many times. The chain has TRBV12-3 or TRBV12-4 and TRBJ2-7, with unresolved D. Trimming stripped 1 base from V and 0 bases from J, with 7 bases between. CDR3 length: 14 residues. CDR3 amino acids: CASSLEASSYEQYF. CDR3 coding DNA: TGTGCCAGCAGTTTAGAGGCAAGCTCCTACGAGCAGTACTTC.

This clonotype has ten or more counts. V gene TRBV7-8 combines with J gene TRBJ2-1; 10 nucleotides agree with TRBD2. V lost 5 bases and J lost 5; bases outside the gene matches: 3. CDR1 and CDR2 from the germline V gene are SGHVS and FQNEAQ. The CDR3 runs 14 residues. This CDR3 reads CASSALAGNNEQFF. Written as DNA, the CDR3 is TGTGCCAGCAGCGCACTAGCGGGGAACAATGAGCAGTTCTTC.

In its sample, this clonotype was seen many times. The chain is built from TRBV3-1 and TRBJ1-1; D unclear. This CDR3 has 16 residues. Germline V gene lookup returns CDR1 LGHDT and CDR2 YNNKEL (reference sequence). Trimming cost V 4 bases and J 1 base, with 16 bases left between them. The CDR3 DNA follows: TGTGCCAGCAGCCCCCTTGCCGGACTAGCGAACACTGAAGCTTTCTTT. Encoded protein: CASSPLAGLANTEAFF.